The 23 T cell receptor beta chains given below trace back to one sample, sequenced in a study of vaccination and CD4 T cells after COVID-19. Treatment denoted: roughly ten-day PBMC culture with coronavirus spike peptide pools or control peptides (ViraFEST assay). These TCRs are of unknown antigen specificity. Sequencing of the DNA from cultured CD4+ T cells was carried out with the Oncomine TCR Beta short-read assay. TCRdb re-called the PCR reads with MiXCR, one entry per CDR3 protein. The sample gives nearly 8,000 distinct CDR3 sequences, less than 75% of which show up once; 32% is in the top ten. The specimen sequenced was CD4+ T cells from blood, cultured in vitro. Receptor source: a human donor who had recovered from COVID-19.

With respect to this clonotype: A read error may account for a junction end that differs from germline. V gene TRBV20-1 combines with J gene TRBJ2-1; 12 bases match TRBD2. This CDR3 has 16 residues. The germline CDR1 and CDR2 sequences are DFQATT and SNEGSKA (reference sequence). CDR3 region: CSAERLAGAIYSEQFF. The DNA for the CDR3 is TGCAGTGCTGAAAGACTAGCGGGGGCCATTTACAGTGAGCAGTTCTTC.

This chain uses TRBV28 with TRBJ2-6; D is undetermined. Germline loops: CDR1 MDHEN, CDR2 SYDVKM. The CDR3 is 15 amino acids. Trimming removed 5 bases from V and 4 bases from J, with 12 bases in between. The CDR3 region is CASSTPGHGANVLTF. In DNA, the CDR3 is TGTGCCAGCAGTACCCCCGGCCACGGGGCCAACGTCCTGACTTTC.

The chain links TRBV20-1 to TRBJ2-1; TRBD2 matches 8 bases. This CDR3 is built from 15 residues. Per germline, CDR1 DFQATT and CDR2 SNEGSKA (reference sequence). The ends lost 7 bases at V and 4 bases at J; junction bases unmatched: 12. CDR3 amino acids: CSVQIRGGNYNEQFF. CDR3 in DNA: TGCAGTGTCCAAATTCGCGGGGGGAATTACAATGAGCAGTTCTTC.

CDR3 bases: TGCAGTGCTAGTTGGGTTCAGGGCCGAAATCAGCCCCAGCATTTT. Residues: CSASWVQGRNQPQHF. J is TRBJ1-5 and V is TRBV20-1; possible D gene TRBD1, 5 bases. Trimming took 3 bases from V and 4 from J, leaving 16 bases between them. CDR1 and CDR2 (germline): DFQATT, SNEGSKA (reference sequence). The length of the CDR3 is 15 residues.

This chain's CDR3 is CASSRTGGGETQYF. The CDR3 DNA is TGTGCCAGCAGCCGGACAGGGGGCGGGGAGACCCAGTACTTC. The chain recombines TRBV2 with TRBJ2-5; 11 bases are a match to TRBD1. There are 14 residues in the CDR3. Trimming removed 6 bases from V and 5 bases from J; junction bases left unmatched: 5. Germline assignment: CDR1 SNHLY and CDR2 FYNNEI.

V usage is TRBV20-1 and J usage is TRBJ2-7; D is possibly TRBD1 or TRBD2 (5 bases each). Trimming took off 3 bases at V and 4 bases at J, with 16 bases between the two ends. Looked up from germline, CDR1 is DFQATT and CDR2 is SNEGSKA (reference sequence). The CDR3 is made up of 14 amino acids. This CDR3 is CSASWGSHEYEQYF. The CDR3 bases are TGCAGTGCTAGTTGGGGGAGTCACGAGTACGAGCAGTACTTC.

The chain links TRBV7-2 to TRBJ1-2, with 10 bases matching TRBD1. V shed 1 base and J 6 bases; nucleotides not matched to a gene: 5. CDR1 is SGHTA, CDR2 FQGNSA, per germline. The CDR3 extends over 15 amino acids. The CDR3 coding sequence is TGTGCCAGCAGCTTAGGGGACAGGGGAACGCATGGCTACACCTTC. It translates to CASSLGDRGTHGYTF.

This clonotype was detected a few times. The chain recombines TRBV19 with TRBJ2-1, with D possibly matching TRBD2 (6 bases). Germline V gene data show CDR1 as LNHDA and CDR2 as SQIVND (reference sequence). V was cut by 1 base and J by 0 bases, with 10 bases left in between. CDR3 length equals 16 residues. As DNA, the CDR3 is TGTGCCAGTAGTATAGTTGGGGGGAGCTCCTACAATGAGCAGTTCTTC. This codes for CASSIVGGSSYNEQFF.

The rearrangement links TRBV6-2 or TRBV6-3 to TRBJ1-2; 9 bases agree with TRBD1. Trimming at V came to 10 bases and at J to 8 bases, leaving 17 bases not matched to a gene. Per germline, CDR1 MNHEY and CDR2 SVGEGT. CDR3 length: 15 residues. The CDR3 DNA sequence: TGTGCCACGGACCCACCGGGACAGGGATTGGTCGGCTACACCTTC. This sequence encodes CATDPPGQGLVGYTF.

V usage is TRBV29-1 and J usage is TRBJ2-7; D is unclear. Trimming shortened V by 4 bases and J by 3 bases, and 22 bases separated the two germline ends. The CDR3 extends over 16 amino acids. The V gene's germline CDR1 is SQVTM and CDR2 ANQGSEA. CDR3 DNA sequence: TGCAGCGTTGTCCCCACAACGAGAAGCAACATCTACGAGCAGTACTTC. Protein product: CSVVPTTRSNIYEQYF.

The chain joins TRBV6-1 to TRBJ1-2; unclear D gene. Germline-derived CDR1 and CDR2 are MNHNS and SASEGT. V was pared by 1 base and J by 6 bases, with 6 bases between. The CDR3 is 12 amino acids. CDR3 DNA: TGTGCCAGCAGTGAAGTCAGAAATGGCTACACCTTC. Protein: CASSEVRNGYTF.

Only one count was recorded for this clonotype. The CDR3 sequence: CASGVGGPNYGYTF. The CDR3 nucleotides read TGTGCCAGCGGCGTCGGGGGCCCTAACTATGGCTACACCTTC. The rearrangement links TRBV12-3 or TRBV12-4 to TRBJ1-2; D is possibly TRBD1 (6 bases). V lost 8 bases to trimming and J lost 0 bases, with 13 bases between them. The CDR3 is 14 amino acids.

The rearrangement joins TRBV5-1 to TRBJ2-5, with a tentative D call TRBD2 (5 bases). The CDR3 is 13 residues long. With 0 bases removed from V and 6 bases from J, the gap between germline ends came to 9 bases. The germline CDR1 and CDR2 sequences are SGHRS and YFSETQ. CDR3 protein: CASSLAGSQTQYF. As DNA, the CDR3 is TGCGCCAGCAGCTTGGCGGGATCTCAGACCCAGTACTTC. Full variable domain (missing parts from reference TRBV5-1 and TRBJ2-5): KAGVTQTPRYLIKTRGQQVTLSCSPISGHRSVSWYQQTPGQGLQFLFEYFSETQRNKGNFPGRFSGRQFSNSRSEMNVSTLELGDSALYLCASSLAGSQTQYFGPGTRLLVL.

This chain links TRBV7-2 with TRBJ1-5, with D possibly being TRBD1 (5 bases). The CDR3 totals 13 residues. CDR1 is SGHTA and CDR2 is FQGNSA in the germline V gene. Trimming removed 7 bases at V and 4 bases at J, with 11 bases between. The CDR3 protein is CASTPDRNQPQHF. Written as DNA, the CDR3 is TGTGCCAGCACCCCCGACAGAAATCAGCCCCAGCATTTT.

The chain carries TRBV7-8 and TRBJ2-5, with D perhaps TRBD1 or TRBD2 (5 bases each). The CDR3 has 12 amino acids. The ends were cut back, 6 bases at V and 7 bases at J, with 12 bases in the middle. Germline V gene sequence: CDR1 SGHVS, CDR2 FQNEAQ. CDR3 protein: CASSKRGGTQYF. The CDR3 coding sequence is TGTGCCAGCAGTAAACGGGGCGGGACCCAGTACTTC.

The rearrangement joins TRBV6-1 to TRBJ2-1; TRBD2 agrees at 7 bases. The CDR3 runs to 15 residues. CDR1 is MNHNS and CDR2 is SASEGT in the germline V gene. Trimming cost V 5 bases and J 7 bases; bases outside gene matches: 11. CDR3 DNA: TGTGCCAGCAGTCCCCCCGAAGCGGGGATAAATGAGCAGTTCTTC. This codes for CASSPPEAGINEQFF.

The V gene is TRBV29-1, the J gene TRBJ2-1; the D is unclear. Germline values: CDR1 SQVTM, CDR2 ANQGSEA. The length of the CDR3 is 15 residues. Trimming removed 5 bases from V and 0 bases from J, with 14 bases in between. In DNA, the CDR3 is TGCAGCGTTCTTCTCGGGCTTAGCTCCTACAATGAGCAGTTCTTC. Translated, it gives CSVLLGLSSYNEQFF.

This clonotype came up a few times. This chain joins TRBV20-1 and TRBJ1-5, with D perhaps TRBD1 (6 bases). Germline lookup yields CDR1 DFQATT and CDR2 SNEGSKA (reference sequence). The CDR3 spans 15 residues. Trimming took off 5 bases at V and 0 bases at J, with 14 bases between the two ends. CDR3 bases: TGCAGTGCTGGGGGGGGCGCTTATAGCAATCAGCCCCAGCATTTT. Its translation: CSAGGGAYSNQPQHF.

This chain connects TRBV19 to TRBJ1-1; D ambiguous. Trimming removed 4 bases from V and 1 base from J, with 7 bases in between. The CDR3 spans 13 residues. CDR1 is LNHDA and CDR2 is SQIVND in the germline V gene (reference sequence). The CDR3 DNA is TGTGCCAGTAGTAAAAGGGCGAACACTGAAGCTTTCTTT. Its translation is CASSKRANTEAFF. Variable domain in full (rest from reference TRBV19 and TRBJ1-1): DGGITQSPKYLFRKEGQNVTLSCEQNLNHDAMYWYRQDPGQGLRLIYYSQIVNDFQKGDIAEGYSVSREKKESFPLTVTSAQKNPTAFYLCASSKRANTEAFFGQGTRLTVV.

The V call is TRBV30, the J call TRBJ2-7; D is possibly TRBD1 (5 bases). CDR1 and CDR2 from the germline V gene are GTSNPN and SVGIG (reference sequence). Trimming cost V 2 bases and J 0 bases, with 17 bases left between them. The CDR3 has 16 residues. Here the CDR3 reads CAWSINRLVSSYEQYF. CDR3 nucleotide sequence: TGTGCCTGGAGTATCAACAGGCTCGTCAGCTCCTACGAGCAGTACTTC.

V usage is TRBV4-2 and J usage is TRBJ2-2; D could derive from TRBD1 or TRBD2 (5 bases each). Trimming left V 0 bases short and J 1 base short, with 15 bases between. Germline-derived CDR1 and CDR2 are LGHNA and YNFKEQ. The CDR3 is 18 residues long. CDR3 sequence (DNA): TGTGCCAGCAGCCAAGACCTTACGGGGCCGATGAACACCGGGGAGCTGTTTTTT. Translating gives CASSQDLTGPMNTGELFF.

The V and J genes are TRBV20-1 and TRBJ1-2; 9 bases match TRBD1. This CDR3 has 12 amino acids. The ends lost 6 bases at V and 8 bases at J; junction bases unmatched: 7. Germline lookup yields CDR1 DFQATT and CDR2 SNEGSKA (reference sequence). CDR3 DNA: TGCAGTGCCCCCACGGACAGGGGCGGCTACACCTTC. Its translation: CSAPTDRGGYTF.

The chain recombines TRBV28 with TRBJ2-1; no definite D call. V was trimmed by 3 bases and J by 15 bases, leaving 15 bases between them. The length of the CDR3 is 12 residues. Looked up from germline, CDR1 is MDHEN and CDR2 is SYDVKM. The CDR3 loop reads CASSFERDGPFF. The CDR3 bases are TGTGCCAGCAGTTTTGAGAGAGACGGGCCGTTCTTC.